This is a list of T cell receptor beta chains from one sample in a study of blood T cells in healthy people across ages. One entry per CDR3 protein, called by TCRdb with MiXCR from the 5' RACE reads. The data hold over a million distinct CDR3 sequences, with about 43% observed a single time. The sequenced sample was blood. The receptors come from a woman aged 18-29 years in good health. The CDR3 runs from the conserved cysteine through the conserved F or W. Fields, in order: J gene, V gene, clone size, CDR3 protein. The size entry is marked missing in some rows and otherwise reads once, few, many or a size class.

J: TRBJ1-5
V: TRBV6-5
size: .
CDR3: CASSWDGSYQPQHF

J: .
V: TRBV20-1
size: .
CDR3: CSASGGGNQETQFF

J: TRBJ1-1
V: TRBV19
size: .
CDR3: CASSNQGAEAFF

J: TRBJ2-7
V: TRBV10-2
size: .
CDR3: CAGSEGSDYEQYF

J: TRBJ2-5
V: TRBV15
size: few
CDR3: CATSRDRLAETQYF

J: TRBJ1-1
V: TRBV20-1
size: .
CDR3: CSARDGGPNTEAFF

J: TRBJ2-5
V: TRBV12-3/TRBV12-4
size: .
CDR3: CASSAWDRAWDEQYF

J: TRBJ1-1
V: TRBV4-1
size: .
CDR3: CASSQDWGQREAFF

J: TRBJ2-7
V: TRBV25-1
size: .
CDR3: CASSEWGTVYEQYF

J: TRBJ2-1
V: TRBV7-2
size: .
CDR3: CASSPQTGTLVANEQFF

J: TRBJ2-1
V: TRBV20-1
size: .
CDR3: CSAPAGGANEQFF

J: TRBJ1-1
V: TRBV2
size: .
CDR3: CASSELSADTEAFF

J: TRBJ1-2
V: TRBV24-1
size: .
CDR3: CATGDGGTNGYGYTF

J: TRBJ2-5
V: TRBV6-5
size: many
CDR3: CASSRGIGETQYF

J: TRBJ2-1
V: TRBV12-3/TRBV12-4
size: .
CDR3: CASSREGGGYYNEQFF

J: TRBJ2-7
V: TRBV4-1
size: .
CDR3: CASSRPRDFPYEQYF

J: TRBJ1-2
V: TRBV21-1
size: .
CDR3: CASSARTVPCPYYTF

J: TRBJ2-3
V: TRBV29-1
size: few
CDR3: CSVDGLAGLYTDTQYF

J: TRBJ2-1
V: TRBV20-1
size: .
CDR3: CSILLAGGPFSYNEQFF

J: TRBJ2-7
V: TRBV21-1
size: .
CDR3: CASSKDQGQSRDSYEQYF

J: TRBJ2-3
V: TRBV29-1
size: .
CDR3: CSVEVASAGSTDTQYF

J: TRBJ1-6
V: TRBV2
size: .
CDR3: CAGGGENNSPLHF

J: TRBJ2-6
V: TRBV27
size: .
CDR3: CASSLVGQGLSGANVLTF

J: TRBJ2-1
V: TRBV13
size: once
CDR3: CASSLVVGGDNEQFF

J: TRBJ2-3
V: TRBV7-2
size: few
CDR3: CASSLQYGSTDTQYF

J: TRBJ1-1
V: TRBV9
size: .
CDR3: CASSVRQEHTEAFF

J: TRBJ2-3
V: TRBV12-3/TRBV12-4
size: few
CDR3: CATQLGLRSTDTQYF

J: TRBJ1-3
V: TRBV24-1
size: once
CDR3: CATRETGAGNTIYF

J: TRBJ1-6
V: TRBV6-1
size: .
CDR3: CASSARSSSYNSPLHF

J: TRBJ2-7
V: TRBV18
size: .
CDR3: CASSPQAAQRYEQYF

J: TRBJ2-7
V: TRBV28
size: few
CDR3: CASRGRGYEQYF

J: TRBJ1-1
V: TRBV6-2/TRBV6-3
size: .
CDR3: CASSYSVAHVFGDTEAFF

J: TRBJ1-1
V: TRBV29-1
size: .
CDR3: CSVLPPGNTEAFF

J: TRBJ2-3
V: TRBV5-1
size: few
CDR3: CASLLAGSDTQYF

J: TRBJ1-4
V: TRBV5-1
size: .
CDR3: CASSFRRPNEKLFF

J: TRBJ1-5
V: TRBV7-9
size: few
CDR3: CASSSSQGFSNQPQHF

J: TRBJ2-7
V: TRBV6-1
size: .
CDR3: CASTTGGSSDEQYF

J: TRBJ2-1
V: TRBV7-3
size: .
CDR3: CASSFGSSEQFF

J: TRBJ2-7
V: TRBV30
size: .
CDR3: CAWRGRPTYEQYF

J: TRBJ2-7
V: TRBV6-5
size: .
CDR3: CASGINSPEHYEQYF

J: TRBJ2-1
V: TRBV7-2
size: few
CDR3: CASSTRLRGSSYNEQFF

J: TRBJ1-2
V: TRBV12-3/TRBV12-4
size: .
CDR3: CASSLIPGAGGYTF

J: TRBJ2-5
V: TRBV10-3
size: few
CDR3: CAISVGSGEQETQYF

J: TRBJ1-2
V: TRBV20-1
size: .
CDR3: CSARPETGNYGYTF

J: TRBJ1-2
V: TRBV3-1
size: few
CDR3: CAGSQDRNGYTF

J: TRBJ2-1
V: TRBV29-1
size: .
CDR3: CSVGGDRGAPRTRGQFF

J: TRBJ2-6
V: TRBV2
size: few
CDR3: CASSPRQGPGANVLTF

J: TRBJ2-7
V: TRBV7-9
size: .
CDR3: CASSLVTGTRASYEQYF

J: TRBJ1-1
V: TRBV12-3/TRBV12-4
size: few
CDR3: CASSLVLGTEAFF

J: TRBJ1-1
V: TRBV27
size: few
CDR3: CASRTSRYGNTEAFF